The clone carrying this T cell receptor (beta chain) showed up many times. Its antigen remains unknown. V was cut by 2 bases and J by 0 bases, with 7 bases left in between. This CDR3 is 14 amino acids long. Germline loops: CDR1 KGHSH, CDR2 LQKENI. The data were obtained in a study of CD8 T cells in ankylosing spondylitis. Study-wide points: Reportedly, disease-linked clones are significantly enriched in ankylosing spondylitis patients' matched synovial fluid.

Library preparation for TCR beta used quantitative 5'-RACE with molecular barcodes. MiXCR, run by TCRdb on the 5' RACE reads, gives a single entry per CDR3 protein. The top ten clones hold roughly 5% of a sample with about 250,000 distinct CDR3 sequences, 8% to 10% of them seen once. The source material was blood, either unsorted or a sorted T cell fraction (not recorded which). The J gene is TRBJ2-5, the V gene TRBV18; TRBD1 might be the D (6 bases). This TCR derives from a female donor with ankylosing spondylitis or in good health (not recorded which). CDR3 sequence: CASSPRDNQETQYF. The DNA for the CDR3 is TGTGCCAGCTCACCAAGGGACAACCAAGAGACCCAGTACTTC.